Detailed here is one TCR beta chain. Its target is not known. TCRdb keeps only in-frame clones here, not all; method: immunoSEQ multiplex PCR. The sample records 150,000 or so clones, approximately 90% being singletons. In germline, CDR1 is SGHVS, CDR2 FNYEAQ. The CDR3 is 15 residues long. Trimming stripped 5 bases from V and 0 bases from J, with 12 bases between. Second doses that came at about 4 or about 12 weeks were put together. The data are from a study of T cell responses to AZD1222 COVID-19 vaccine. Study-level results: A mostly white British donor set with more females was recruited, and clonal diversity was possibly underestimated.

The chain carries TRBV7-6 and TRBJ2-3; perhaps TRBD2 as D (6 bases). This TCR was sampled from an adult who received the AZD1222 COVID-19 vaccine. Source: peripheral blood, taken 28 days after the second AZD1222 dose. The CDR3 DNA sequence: TGTGCCAGCAGCCTTAGTGCGGGGAGCACAGATACGCAGTATTTT. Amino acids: CASSLSAGSTDTQYF.